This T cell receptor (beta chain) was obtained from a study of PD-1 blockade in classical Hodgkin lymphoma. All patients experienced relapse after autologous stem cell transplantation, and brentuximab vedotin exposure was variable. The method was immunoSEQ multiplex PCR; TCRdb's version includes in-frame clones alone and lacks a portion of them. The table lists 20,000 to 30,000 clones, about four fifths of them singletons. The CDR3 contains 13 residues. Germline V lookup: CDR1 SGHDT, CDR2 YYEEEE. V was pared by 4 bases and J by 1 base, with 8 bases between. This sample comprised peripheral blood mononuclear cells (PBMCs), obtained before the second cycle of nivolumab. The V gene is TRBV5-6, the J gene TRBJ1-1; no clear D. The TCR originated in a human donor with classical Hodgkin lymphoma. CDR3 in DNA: TGTGCCAGCAGCCTTCCCACGAACACTGAAGCTTTCTTT. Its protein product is CASSLPTNTEAFF.